Presented here are 22 T cell receptor beta chains from one specimen sequenced in a study of T cell responses to AZD1222 COVID-19 vaccine. The data were produced by immunoSEQ multiplex PCR, yet TCRdb's version contains in-frame clones alone and is incomplete. The sample carries 65,000 to 85,000 clones, about 88% recorded once. This specimen was peripheral blood, taken on day 0 of AZD1222 vaccination. These receptors originate from an adult in good health.

This clone showed up just once. This chain uses TRBV19 with TRBJ2-5, with D uncertain. Trimming shortened V by 4 bases and J by 2 bases, and 8 bases separated the two germline ends. The CDR3 extends over 13 amino acids. Germline assignment: CDR1 LNHDA and CDR2 SQIVND (reference sequence). CDR3 nucleotides: TGTGCCAGTAGTAGGCAACCTCAAGAGACCCAGTACTTC. This sequence encodes CASSRQPQETQYF.

V gene TRBV6-1 combines with J gene TRBJ2-7; 7 bases are a match to TRBD2. The CDR3 consists of 15 residues. Looked up from germline, CDR1 is MNHNS and CDR2 is SASEGT. Losses at the gene ends were 3 bases for V and 5 bases for J; bases not matched to a gene: 10. The CDR3 sequence is CASSEGLGLPNEQYV. The CDR3 bases are TGTGCCAGCAGTGAGGGACTGGGACTACCGAACGAGCAGTACGTC.

The V gene is TRBV29-1, the J gene TRBJ1-3; unclear D gene. The CDR3 runs 13 residues. Trimming stripped 2 bases from V and 0 bases from J, with 5 bases between. The germline V gene has CDR1 SQVTM and CDR2 ANQGSEA. CDR3 region: CSVELSSGNTIYF. As DNA, the CDR3 is TGCAGCGTTGAACTGAGCTCTGGAAACACCATATATTTT.

V is TRBV19 and J is TRBJ1-2, with unresolved D. The germline CDR1 and CDR2 sequences are LNHDA and SQIVND (reference sequence). This CDR3 contains 18 residues. The V and J ends lost 0 bases and 0 bases respectively, with 17 bases between them. CDR3 in DNA: TGTGCCAGTAGTATAGATAGGCGTCGGGAGCGACCTAACTATGGCTACACCTTC. Translated, it gives CASSIDRRRERPNYGYTF.

The CDR3 DNA is TGCAGTGCTCTGAGGCAAGAGACCCAGTACTTC. It encodes CSALRQETQYF. This chain links TRBV20-1 with TRBJ2-5; D remains unclear. Germline assignment: CDR1 DFQATT and CDR2 SNEGSKA (reference sequence). The CDR3 has 11 residues. V was clipped by 5 bases and J by 2 bases, with 6 bases between them.

This clone was observed a handful of times. The genes are TRBV10-1 and TRBJ2-2; TRBD1 might be the D (6 bases). The germline V and J ends were trimmed by 8 bases and 7 bases, with 14 bases remaining between them. Germline V CDR1 and CDR2: WNHNN, SYGVQD (reference sequence). The CDR3 consists of 13 residues. The CDR3 nucleotides are TGCGCCAGCTCTAGCCCAGGGGTCGGGGAGCTGTTTTTT. Residues: CASSSPGVGELFF.

The chain is built from TRBV3-1 (or the pseudogene TRBV3-2) and TRBJ1-1; 8 bases are shared with TRBD1. Trimming took 1 base from V and 3 from J; bases not matched to a gene: 10. The germline V gene encodes CDR1 LGHDT and CDR2 YNNKEL (reference sequence). This CDR3 region has 17 residues. The CDR3 DNA sequence: TGTGCCAGCAGCCAAGTGATCAGCAGGGGGCGCGACACTGAAGCTTTCTTT. Residues: CASSQVISRGRDTEAFF.

This clone occurred once. The V and J genes are TRBV6-5 and TRBJ1-4, with 10 bases lining up with TRBD1. Per the germline V gene, CDR1 is MNHEY and CDR2 is SVGAGI. V lost 7 bases, J lost 8 bases, and 10 bases stayed unmatched. This CDR3 comprises 15 residues. CDR3 in DNA: TGTGCCAGCACCCTCAGGGACAGGGGTGAAGAAAAACTGTTTTTT. This codes for CASTLRDRGEEKLFF.

V and J are TRBV5-1 and TRBJ1-6; 8 nucleotides line up with TRBD1. Germline trimming cut 4 bases from V and 10 bases from J; bases unmatched to any gene: 13. Germline V gene sequence: CDR1 SGHRS, CDR2 YFSETQ. This CDR3 spans 16 amino acids. CDR3 region: CASSAPPGQVESPLHF. In DNA form, the CDR3 reads TGCGCCAGCAGCGCCCCCCCGGGACAGGTTGAGTCACCCCTCCACTTT.

The rearrangement uses TRBV7-9 and TRBJ2-7; D is ambiguous. Germline CDR1 is SEHNR and CDR2 is FQNEAQ (reference sequence). The V end was cut by 2 bases, the J end by 2 bases, with 4 bases between. CDR3 length: 12 amino acids. The CDR3 loop is CASSLKTYEQYF. The CDR3 nucleotides are TGTGCCAGCAGCTTAAAGACCTACGAGCAGTACTTC.

The J gene is TRBJ1-5, the V gene TRBV6-1; D is possibly TRBD1 (6 bases). This CDR3 is built from 14 residues. V shed 3 bases and J shed 4 bases, with 10 bases lying between them. Per the germline V gene, CDR1 is MNHNS and CDR2 is SASEGT. In DNA, the CDR3 is TGTGCCAGCAGTGAGACAGGAGTAAATCAGCCCCAGCATTTT. This gives the protein CASSETGVNQPQHF.

This chain connects TRBV7-6 to TRBJ2-3; D perhaps matches TRBD2 (5 bases). The germline V gene has CDR1 SGHVS and CDR2 FNYEAQ. There are 15 residues in the CDR3. V lost 4 bases, J lost 3 bases, and 14 bases lay in between. DNA for the CDR3: TGTGCCAGCAGCTCCTTGGCACTAGTGACAGATACGCAGTATTTT. Translation gives CASSSLALVTDTQYF.

CDR3 protein: CASSFSSSGSSYEQYF. Written as DNA, the CDR3 is TGTGCCAGCAGTTTCAGCTCTAGCGGGAGCTCCTACGAGCAGTACTTC. V gene TRBV6-5 combines with J gene TRBJ2-7; 10 bases align to TRBD2. The CDR3 runs 16 residues. The J segment lost 0 bases and the V segment lost 4 bases, leaving 6 bases of the junction unmatched. Germline CDR1 MNHEY, CDR2 SVGAGI.

This clone appeared a single time. The CDR3 coding sequence is TGTGCCACCAGTGATTCCACTAGCGGCCTCTGGGCCCAGTACTTC. This translates into CATSDSTSGLWAQYF. The J gene is TRBJ2-5, the V gene TRBV24-1; TRBD2 matches at 8 bases. Per germline, CDR1 KGHDR and CDR2 SFDVKD. This CDR3 comprises 15 residues. V shed 2 bases and J 9 bases; nucleotides not matched to a gene: 10.

J is TRBJ2-2 and V is TRBV7-8; tentative D call: TRBD1 (6 bases). The CDR3 contains 19 residues. From germline, CDR1 is SGHVS and CDR2 FQNEAQ. Trimming shortened V by 0 bases and J by 6 bases, and 23 bases separated the two germline ends. CDR3 nucleotide sequence: TGTGCCAGCAGCTTAGCGCTCCGTCGAACAGGGAGTAAGGCCGGGGAGCTGTTTTTT. Translation gives CASSLALRRTGSKAGELFF. The whole variable domain, remainder taken from reference TRBV7-8 and TRBJ2-2, is GAGVSQSPRYKVAKRGQDVALRCDPISGHVSLFWYQQALGQGPEFLTYFQNEAQLDKSGLPSDRFFAERPEGSVSTLKIQRTQQEDSAVYLCASSLALRRTGSKAGELFFGEGSRLTVL.

The chain recombines TRBV5-8 with TRBJ1-1; D is perhaps TRBD1 (5 bases). Trimming cost V 6 bases and J 0 bases, with 15 bases left between them. This CDR3 has 15 amino acids. Germline CDR1 and CDR2: SGHTS and YDEGEE. Written as DNA, the CDR3 is TGTGCCAGCACCAGGGAGGCACACATGAACACTGAAGCTTTCTTT. Translated: CASTREAHMNTEAFF.

This chain joins TRBV24-1 and TRBJ2-1, with D possibly matching TRBD1 (5 bases). CDR1 is KGHDR and CDR2 is SFDVKD in the germline V gene. V was shortened by 6 bases and J by 8 bases, with 16 bases between the two germline ends. This CDR3 is built from 14 residues. CDR3 region: CATSLSREGDEQFF. The CDR3 coding sequence is TGTGCCACCAGTCTCTCCAGGGAAGGCGATGAGCAGTTCTTC.

V gene TRBV27 combines with J gene TRBJ1-6; D remains ambiguous. In germline, CDR1 is MNHEY, CDR2 SMNVEV (reference sequence). V was shortened by 4 bases and J by 3 bases, with 13 bases between the two germline ends. This CDR3 is 16 amino acids long. The CDR3 DNA is TGTGCCAGCAGTTCGGACCCGAGAATCTATAATTCACCCCTCCACTTT. Its protein product is CASSSDPRIYNSPLHF.

The rearrangement links TRBV2 to TRBJ2-5, with TRBD2 matching over 10 bases. The CDR3 contains 16 residues. Per the germline V gene, CDR1 is SNHLY and CDR2 is FYNNEI. Trimming took 6 bases from V and 1 from J; bases not matched to a gene: 8. DNA of the CDR3: TGTGCCAGCAGCGGAGGAGGGACTAGCGTCCAAGAGACCCAGTACTTC. It is translated as CASSGGGTSVQETQYF.

The J gene is TRBJ1-1, the V gene TRBV6-5, with D perhaps matching TRBD1 (5 bases). Germline V CDR1 and CDR2: MNHEY, SVGAGI. Trimming pared 5 bases from V and 2 bases from J, leaving 12 bases between. The CDR3 is 14 amino acids. This CDR3 is CASSRLGPNTEAFF. CDR3 nucleotide sequence: TGTGCCAGCAGTCGCTTGGGGCCAAACACTGAAGCTTTCTTT.

The chain carries TRBV3-1 (or the pseudogene TRBV3-2) and TRBJ2-3, with TRBD2 matching over 7 bases. The trim removed 0 bases at V and 2 bases at J, leaving 5 bases unmatched. Germline V gene lookup returns CDR1 LGHDT and CDR2 YNNKEL (reference sequence). CDR3 length: 16 amino acids. CDR3 amino acids: CASSQDLAGNTDTQYF. In DNA form, the CDR3 reads TGTGCCAGCAGCCAAGATTTAGCGGGTAACACAGATACGCAGTATTTT.

The chain carries TRBV28 and TRBJ1-2; 8 nucleotides align to TRBD1. Germline assignment: CDR1 MDHEN and CDR2 SYDVKM. CDR3 size: 15 residues. J was trimmed by 7 bases and V by 3 bases; bases with no gene match: 10. The CDR3 coding sequence is TGTGCCAGCAGTTTCGGTCGCAGGGGGCGAGGTGGCTACACCTTC. This codes for CASSFGRRGRGGYTF.